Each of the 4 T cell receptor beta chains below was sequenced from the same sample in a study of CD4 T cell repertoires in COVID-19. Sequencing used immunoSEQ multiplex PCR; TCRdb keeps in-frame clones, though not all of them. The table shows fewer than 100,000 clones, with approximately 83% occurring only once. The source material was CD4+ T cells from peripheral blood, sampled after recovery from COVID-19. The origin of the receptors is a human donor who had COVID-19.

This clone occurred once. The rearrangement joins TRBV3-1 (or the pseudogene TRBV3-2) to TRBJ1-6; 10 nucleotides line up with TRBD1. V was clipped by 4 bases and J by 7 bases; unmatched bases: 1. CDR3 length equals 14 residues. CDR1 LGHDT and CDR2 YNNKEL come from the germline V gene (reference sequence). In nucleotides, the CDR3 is TGTGCCAGCAGCCCGGGACAGGGGAATTCACCCCTCCACTTT. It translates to CASSPGQGNSPLHF.

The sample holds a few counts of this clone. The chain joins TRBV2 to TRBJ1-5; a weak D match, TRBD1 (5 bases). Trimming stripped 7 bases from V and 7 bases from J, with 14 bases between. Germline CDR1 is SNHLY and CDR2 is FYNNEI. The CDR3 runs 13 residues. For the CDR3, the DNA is TGTGCCAGCACCGTGGCAGGGCGGCAGCCCCAGCATTTT. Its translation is CASTVAGRQPQHF.

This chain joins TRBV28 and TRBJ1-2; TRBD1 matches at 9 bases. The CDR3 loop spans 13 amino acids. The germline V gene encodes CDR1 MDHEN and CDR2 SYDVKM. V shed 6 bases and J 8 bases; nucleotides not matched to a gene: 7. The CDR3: CASRGQGSRGYTF. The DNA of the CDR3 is TGTGCCAGCAGAGGACAGGGGAGTAGAGGCTACACCTTC.

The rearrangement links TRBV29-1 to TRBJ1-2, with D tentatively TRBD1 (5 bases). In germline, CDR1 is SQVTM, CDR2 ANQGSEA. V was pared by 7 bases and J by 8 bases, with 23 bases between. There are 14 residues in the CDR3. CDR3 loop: CSARRAGSGGGYTF. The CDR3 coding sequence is TGCAGCGCGCGACGCGCAGGGAGCGGCGGGGGCTACACCTTC.